Following are 32 T cell receptor beta chains from one sample sequenced in a study of vaccination effects on CD4 cells after COVID-19. ViraFEST assay sequencing came after antigen-specific CD4+ T cells were expanded with viral peptide pools. Subsequent to a culture period of nine to ten days, CD4+ T cells were isolated. Subjects were given two BNT162b2 or mRNA-1273 vaccine doses. Antigens of these TCRs are unknown. Sequencing was performed with immunoSEQ multiplex PCR; in TCRdb, only in-frame clones are kept and a portion is missing. This sample has roughly 70,000 clones, with 76% found just once. The material sequenced was CD4+ T cells from PBMCs cultured with HCoV-OC43 spike peptides, taken after COVID-19 vaccination. This sample's subset: HCoV-OC43 spike overlapping peptide pool stimulation. Every receptor here comes from a human donor who received a COVID-19 vaccine.

The J gene is TRBJ2-5, the V gene TRBV5-8; 7 bases fit TRBD2. CDR3 length: 15 amino acids. J was trimmed by 2 bases and V by 3 bases; bases with no gene match: 7. Germline V gene lookup returns CDR1 SGHTS and CDR2 YDEGEE. The CDR3 region is CASSWGSGPQETQYF. In DNA form, the CDR3 reads TGTGCCAGCAGCTGGGGTAGCGGGCCACAAGAGACCCAGTACTTC.

This chain connects TRBV10-3 to TRBJ1-2; the D gene is possibly TRBD1 (6 bases). CDR1 and CDR2 from the germline V gene are ENHRY and SYGVKD. There are 13 residues in the CDR3. The V end was cut by 8 bases, the J end by 0 bases, with 10 bases between. CDR3 region: CAIRDTTNYGYTF. The CDR3 bases are TGTGCCATCCGGGACACAACTAACTATGGCTACACCTTC.

The rearrangement joins TRBV28 to TRBJ2-4; the D call may be TRBD1 or TRBD2 (6 bases each). V was cut by 3 bases and J by 1 base, with 16 bases left in between. The CDR3 totals 17 residues. Germline V gene sequence: CDR1 MDHEN, CDR2 SYDVKM. CDR3 residues: CASSFRGGRSAKNIQYF. The CDR3 region has the DNA TGTGCCAGCAGTTTTCGTGGGGGGCGGTCGGCCAAAAACATTCAGTACTTC.

J is TRBJ2-5 and V is TRBV7-3; D tentatively fits TRBD1 or TRBD2 (6 bases each). CDR1 is SGHTA and CDR2 is FQGTGA in the germline V gene. This CDR3 spans 16 amino acids. The V and J ends lost 2 bases and 4 bases respectively, with 17 bases between them. DNA of the CDR3: TGTGCCAGCAGCTTAGAGGGGCCACCGGGGGCAGAGACCCAGTACTTC. This sequence encodes CASSLEGPPGAETQYF. The variable domain in full, completed from reference TRBV7-3 and TRBJ2-5, reads GAGVSQTPSNKVTEKGKYVELRCDPISGHTALYWYRQSLGQGPEFLIYFQGTGAADDSGLPNDRFFAVRPEGSVSTLKIQRTERGDSAVYLCASSLEGPPGAETQYFGPGTRLLVL.

This chain links TRBV29-1 with TRBJ1-1, with a possible D match to TRBD1 (5 bases). From germline, CDR1 is SQVTM and CDR2 ANQGSEA. V lost 6 bases to trimming and J lost 3 bases, with 11 bases between them. The CDR3 length is 12 residues. CDR3 region: CSVYRQYTEAFF. Written as DNA, the CDR3 is TGCAGCGTCTACCGACAGTACACTGAAGCTTTCTTT.

In this sample, this clone turned up a few times. V usage is TRBV4-1 and J usage is TRBJ2-3; 10 positions match TRBD2. After removal of 0 bases from V and 1 base from J, the junction contained 1 base not matched to a gene. The germline gives CDR1 MGHRA, CDR2 YSYEKL. The CDR3 consists of 16 residues. The CDR3 DNA is TGCGCCAGCAGCCAAGAGCTAGCGGGGGGCACAGATACGCAGTATTTT. Residues: CASSQELAGGTDTQYF.

J is TRBJ2-5 and V is TRBV28; the D is unclear. The V gene's germline CDR1 is MDHEN and CDR2 SYDVKM. This CDR3 is 15 amino acids long. Trimming left V 1 base short and J 1 base short, with 10 bases between. CDR3 amino acids: CASSLSGPAQETQYF. Here the CDR3 DNA reads TGTGCCAGCAGTTTATCCGGGCCTGCCCAAGAGACCCAGTACTTC.

This sequence joins TRBV5-4 and TRBJ1-4; 7 nucleotides agree with TRBD1. The V gene end was trimmed by 4 bases and the J gene end by 8 bases; junction bases not matched to a gene: 8. The germline V gene has CDR1 SGHNT and CDR2 YYREEE (reference sequence). This CDR3 spans 14 amino acids. The CDR3 is CASSPGQVVEKLFF. The CDR3 DNA follows: TGTGCCAGCAGCCCAGGACAGGTGGTAGAAAAACTGTTTTTT.

The chain uses TRBV2 and TRBJ2-7; D unclear. With 2 bases removed from V and 0 bases from J, the gap between germline ends came to 11 bases. There are 15 residues in the CDR3. Germline V gives CDR1 SNHLY, CDR2 FYNNEI. Written as DNA, the CDR3 is TGTGCCAGCAGTGAATCGGTCATCCGCTCCTACGAGCAGTACGTC. Translation: CASSESVIRSYEQYV.

J is TRBJ2-3 and V is TRBV5-1; D is perhaps TRBD1 (5 bases). V was trimmed by 4 bases and J by 5 bases, leaving 17 bases between them. From germline, CDR1 is SGHRS and CDR2 YFSETQ. The CDR3 runs to 15 residues. The CDR3: CASSLGPQGEDTQYF. The DNA for the CDR3 is TGCGCCAGCAGCCTCGGCCCCCAGGGTGAAGATACGCAGTATTTT.

This clone has more than one count but fewer than ten. This chain connects TRBV5-1 to TRBJ2-5, with 11 bases matching TRBD2. This CDR3 region has 15 residues. Unmatched junction bases numbered 8, after V lost 5 bases and J lost 5 bases. Germline CDR1 and CDR2: SGHRS and YFSETQ. The CDR3 spells CASRRLAGNGETQYF. The CDR3 DNA is TGCGCCAGCAGACGACTAGCGGGGAATGGGGAGACCCAGTACTTC.

Comments on this clone: Compared with germline, one end of the junction differs, possibly owing to a read error. The J gene is TRBJ1-5, the V gene TRBV6-6, with D maybe TRBD1 (5 bases). CDR3 size: 12 residues. Germline CDR1 reads MNHNY; CDR2 reads SVGAGI (reference sequence). As DNA, the CDR3 is TGTGCCAGCAGCCAAGCTCAGGGTCGCGTTAAGTTT. It specifies CASSQAQGRVKF.

This clone has just one count. This chain joins TRBV28 and TRBJ2-1; TRBD1 matches 8 bases. The CDR3 runs 16 residues. Per the germline V gene, CDR1 is MDHEN and CDR2 is SYDVKM. The V gene end was trimmed by 5 bases and the J gene end by 0 bases; junction bases not matched to a gene: 6. The CDR3 DNA is TGTGCCAGCAGTACGCGGACAGGGAACTCCTACAATGAGCAGTTCTTC. Translated, it gives CASSTRTGNSYNEQFF. Supplemented by reference TRBV28 and TRBJ2-1, the full variable domain reads DVKVTQSSRYLVKRTGEKVFLECVQDMDHENMFWYRQDPGLGLRLIYFSYDVKMKEKGDIPEGYSVSREKKERFSLILESASTNQTSMYLCASSTRTGNSYNEQFFGPGTRLTVL.

V usage is TRBV24-1 and J usage is TRBJ2-6; 9 nucleotides align to TRBD1. V shed 4 bases and J 10 bases; nucleotides not matched to a gene: 4. Germline V gives CDR1 KGHDR, CDR2 SFDVKD. This CDR3 is 14 amino acids long. CDR3 nucleotide sequence: TGTGCCACCAGTGAACCCGGGACAGGGAACGTCCTGACTTTC. It specifies CATSEPGTGNVLTF.

This clone was detected a few times. The rearrangement links TRBV2 to TRBJ1-2; tentatively, D is TRBD1 (6 bases). The CDR3 spans 14 residues. Between the trimmed V and J ends, which lost 8 bases and 0 bases, there was a span of 13 bases. Germline CDR1 and CDR2: SNHLY and FYNNEI. The CDR3 DNA sequence: TGTGCCAGCCACAGGGAATACGCTAACTATGGCTACACCTTC. Its protein is CASHREYANYGYTF.

This chain links TRBV6-1 with TRBJ1-4; maybe TRBD1 (6 bases). V was trimmed by 3 bases and J by 0 bases, leaving 11 bases between them. Germline V gene sequence: CDR1 MNHNS, CDR2 SASEGT. This CDR3 is 16 amino acids long. CDR3 bases: TGTGCCAGCAGTGATACAGGGCTTGCAACTAATGAAAAACTGTTTTTT. Encoded protein: CASSDTGLATNEKLFF.

CDR3 protein: CASSLPGGYTF. The CDR3 nucleotides read TGTGCCAGCAGTTTACCCGGTGGCTACACCTTC. The rearrangement uses TRBV12-3 or TRBV12-4 and TRBJ1-2; no clear D. This CDR3 is built from 11 residues. Trimming cost V 2 bases and J 7 bases, with 5 bases left between them.

V is TRBV14 and J is TRBJ2-3; 7 bases match TRBD1. Per germline, CDR1 SGHDN and CDR2 FVKESK. V shed 3 bases, J shed 3 bases, and the junction held 3 bases outside the gene matches. The CDR3 totals 14 residues. The CDR3 coding sequence is TGTGCCAGCAGCCACCCGGGACAGACAGATACGCAGTATTTT. It yields the protein CASSHPGQTDTQYF.

This sequence joins TRBV11-3 and TRBJ2-1; 7 nucleotides match TRBD1. V was pared by 0 bases and J by 12 bases, with 17 bases of the junction left unmatched. This CDR3 comprises 17 residues. The V gene's germline CDR1 is SGHNT and CDR2 YENEEA. As DNA, the CDR3 is TGTGCCAGCAGCTTAGAGTTAGAGACAGGGACAACAATGAGGCAGTTCTTC. It is translated as CASSLELETGTTMRQFF.

This clone was observed a few times. The J gene is TRBJ2-3, the V gene TRBV18, with D possibly being TRBD2 (6 bases). The V gene's germline CDR1 is KGHSH and CDR2 LQKENI. CDR3 size: 15 residues. V was trimmed by 1 base and J by 2 bases, leaving 10 bases between them. CDR3 sequence (DNA): TGTGCCAGCTCACCACGGGGGGACTTCACAGATACGCAGTATTTT. As protein: CASSPRGDFTDTQYF.

This clone showed up just a few times. This CDR3 reads CARSHGDRGYEQYV. The CDR3 coding sequence is TGTGCCAGAAGCCATGGGGACAGGGGATACGAGCAGTACGTC. The chain carries TRBV5-3 and TRBJ2-7; TRBD1 matches 10 bases. TRBV5-3 is assigned to the ORF class and has an uncertain function. V shed 4 bases, J shed 4 bases, and the junction held 5 bases outside the gene matches. The CDR3 is 14 residues long.

The V call is TRBV7-2, the J call TRBJ2-7; D unresolved. Germline CDR1 and CDR2: SGHTA and FQGNSA. This CDR3 is 13 amino acids long. The ends were cut back, 4 bases at V and 3 bases at J, with 10 bases in the middle. The CDR3 is CASSSYNSYEQYV. The CDR3 DNA is TGTGCCAGCAGCTCCTATAACAGCTACGAGCAGTACGTC.

The V call is TRBV4-1, the J call TRBJ2-3; D is perhaps TRBD2 (6 bases). V dropped 1 base and J dropped 2 bases, with 10 bases sitting between them. Germline CDR1 MGHRA, CDR2 YSYEKL. The CDR3 extends over 15 amino acids. The CDR3 DNA sequence: TGCGCCAGCAGCCAAGGGCAGGGACTCACAGATACGCAGTATTTT. Translated: CASSQGQGLTDTQYF.

The chain joins TRBV5-6 to TRBJ1-6; TRBD1 agrees at 8 bases. In germline, CDR1 is SGHDT, CDR2 YYEEEE. This CDR3 has 15 residues. Unmatched junction bases numbered 4, after V lost 0 bases and J lost 8 bases. CDR3 amino acids: CASSLGDRGHSPLHF. In DNA form, the CDR3 reads TGTGCCAGCAGCTTGGGAGACAGGGGTCATTCACCCCTCCACTTT.

The V gene is TRBV7-2, the J gene TRBJ2-1, with 11 bases identical to TRBD2. The CDR3 covers 17 residues. V shed 1 base and J 3 bases; nucleotides not matched to a gene: 5. Germline V gives CDR1 SGHTA, CDR2 FQGNSA. CDR3 residues: CASSLVGTSGVYNEQFF. The CDR3 coding sequence is TGTGCCAGCAGCTTAGTTGGGACTAGCGGTGTCTACAATGAGCAGTTCTTC.

This rearrangement joins TRBV6-6 to TRBJ1-3; D is ambiguous. The CDR3 runs 15 residues. Trimming pared 5 bases from V and 0 bases from J, leaving 11 bases between. CDR1 MNHNY and CDR2 SVGAGI come from the germline V gene (reference sequence). The DNA for the CDR3 is TGTGCCAGCAGTATCCAAGTCGGCTCTGGAAACACCATATATTTT. This translates into CASSIQVGSGNTIYF.

The J gene is TRBJ2-7, the V gene TRBV2, with D uncertain. The CDR3 is 14 amino acids. CDR1 SNHLY and CDR2 FYNNEI come from the germline V gene. V was clipped by 8 bases and J by 4 bases, with 18 bases between them. The CDR3 reads CASRIARSFYEQYV. The DNA of the CDR3 is TGTGCCAGCCGGATCGCTAGATCCTTTTACGAGCAGTACGTC.

The V and J genes are TRBV18 and TRBJ1-2; D might be TRBD1 (5 bases). This CDR3 is built from 15 residues. Trimming took off 0 bases at V and 4 bases at J, with 12 bases between the two ends. Germline CDR1 reads KGHSH; CDR2 reads LQKENI. The CDR3 sequence is CASSPPGRDLYGYTF. CDR3 nucleotides: TGTGCCAGCTCACCACCGGGACGGGACCTCTATGGCTACACCTTC. Full variable domain (outside the CDR3, taken from reference TRBV18 and TRBJ1-2): NAGVMQNPRHLVRRRGQEARLRCSPMKGHSHVYWYRQLPEEGLKFMVYLQKENIIDESGMPKERFSAEFPKEGPSILRIQQVVRGDSAAYFCASSPPGRDLYGYTFGSGTRLTVV.

The chain carries TRBV10-2 and TRBJ2-3, with 15 bases fitting TRBD2. J lost 5 bases, V lost 6 bases, and 12 bases had no gene match. This CDR3 spans 18 amino acids. Germline V gene data show CDR1 as WSHSY and CDR2 as SAAADI. CDR3 in amino acids: CASSFLRTSGGDRDTQYF. Written as DNA, the CDR3 is TGCGCCAGCAGCTTTCTGAGGACTAGCGGGGGGGACCGAGATACGCAGTATTTT.

The gene calls are TRBV23-1 and TRBJ1-5; D unresolved. TRBV23-1 is flagged as an ORF with uncertain function. V was shortened by 0 bases and J by 4 bases, with 7 bases between the two germline ends. CDR3 length equals 14 residues. The CDR3 reads CASSQSFPNQPQHF. In DNA, the CDR3 is TGCGCCAGCAGTCAATCGTTCCCAAATCAGCCCCAGCATTTT.

The chain has TRBV4-1 and TRBJ2-3, with a weak D call TRBD2 (6 bases). From germline, CDR1 is MGHRA and CDR2 YSYEKL. V lost 0 bases and J 0 bases, leaving 13 bases between the germline ends. The CDR3 is made up of 17 amino acids. The CDR3 DNA reads as TGCGCCAGCAGCCAAGATCGGCGGGGCCAGAGCACAGATACGCAGTATTTT. Its protein product is CASSQDRRGQSTDTQYF.

Only a few counts were recorded for this clone. This sequence joins TRBV2 and TRBJ2-7; 8 bases line up with TRBD1. This CDR3 spans 17 amino acids. Unmatched junction bases numbered 14, after V lost 4 bases and J lost 3 bases. Germline lookup yields CDR1 SNHLY and CDR2 FYNNEI. The CDR3 DNA is TGTGCCAGCAGTGTGGGGCCAACAGGGGGTGCGAGCTACGAGCAGTACGTC. Translation: CASSVGPTGGASYEQYV.